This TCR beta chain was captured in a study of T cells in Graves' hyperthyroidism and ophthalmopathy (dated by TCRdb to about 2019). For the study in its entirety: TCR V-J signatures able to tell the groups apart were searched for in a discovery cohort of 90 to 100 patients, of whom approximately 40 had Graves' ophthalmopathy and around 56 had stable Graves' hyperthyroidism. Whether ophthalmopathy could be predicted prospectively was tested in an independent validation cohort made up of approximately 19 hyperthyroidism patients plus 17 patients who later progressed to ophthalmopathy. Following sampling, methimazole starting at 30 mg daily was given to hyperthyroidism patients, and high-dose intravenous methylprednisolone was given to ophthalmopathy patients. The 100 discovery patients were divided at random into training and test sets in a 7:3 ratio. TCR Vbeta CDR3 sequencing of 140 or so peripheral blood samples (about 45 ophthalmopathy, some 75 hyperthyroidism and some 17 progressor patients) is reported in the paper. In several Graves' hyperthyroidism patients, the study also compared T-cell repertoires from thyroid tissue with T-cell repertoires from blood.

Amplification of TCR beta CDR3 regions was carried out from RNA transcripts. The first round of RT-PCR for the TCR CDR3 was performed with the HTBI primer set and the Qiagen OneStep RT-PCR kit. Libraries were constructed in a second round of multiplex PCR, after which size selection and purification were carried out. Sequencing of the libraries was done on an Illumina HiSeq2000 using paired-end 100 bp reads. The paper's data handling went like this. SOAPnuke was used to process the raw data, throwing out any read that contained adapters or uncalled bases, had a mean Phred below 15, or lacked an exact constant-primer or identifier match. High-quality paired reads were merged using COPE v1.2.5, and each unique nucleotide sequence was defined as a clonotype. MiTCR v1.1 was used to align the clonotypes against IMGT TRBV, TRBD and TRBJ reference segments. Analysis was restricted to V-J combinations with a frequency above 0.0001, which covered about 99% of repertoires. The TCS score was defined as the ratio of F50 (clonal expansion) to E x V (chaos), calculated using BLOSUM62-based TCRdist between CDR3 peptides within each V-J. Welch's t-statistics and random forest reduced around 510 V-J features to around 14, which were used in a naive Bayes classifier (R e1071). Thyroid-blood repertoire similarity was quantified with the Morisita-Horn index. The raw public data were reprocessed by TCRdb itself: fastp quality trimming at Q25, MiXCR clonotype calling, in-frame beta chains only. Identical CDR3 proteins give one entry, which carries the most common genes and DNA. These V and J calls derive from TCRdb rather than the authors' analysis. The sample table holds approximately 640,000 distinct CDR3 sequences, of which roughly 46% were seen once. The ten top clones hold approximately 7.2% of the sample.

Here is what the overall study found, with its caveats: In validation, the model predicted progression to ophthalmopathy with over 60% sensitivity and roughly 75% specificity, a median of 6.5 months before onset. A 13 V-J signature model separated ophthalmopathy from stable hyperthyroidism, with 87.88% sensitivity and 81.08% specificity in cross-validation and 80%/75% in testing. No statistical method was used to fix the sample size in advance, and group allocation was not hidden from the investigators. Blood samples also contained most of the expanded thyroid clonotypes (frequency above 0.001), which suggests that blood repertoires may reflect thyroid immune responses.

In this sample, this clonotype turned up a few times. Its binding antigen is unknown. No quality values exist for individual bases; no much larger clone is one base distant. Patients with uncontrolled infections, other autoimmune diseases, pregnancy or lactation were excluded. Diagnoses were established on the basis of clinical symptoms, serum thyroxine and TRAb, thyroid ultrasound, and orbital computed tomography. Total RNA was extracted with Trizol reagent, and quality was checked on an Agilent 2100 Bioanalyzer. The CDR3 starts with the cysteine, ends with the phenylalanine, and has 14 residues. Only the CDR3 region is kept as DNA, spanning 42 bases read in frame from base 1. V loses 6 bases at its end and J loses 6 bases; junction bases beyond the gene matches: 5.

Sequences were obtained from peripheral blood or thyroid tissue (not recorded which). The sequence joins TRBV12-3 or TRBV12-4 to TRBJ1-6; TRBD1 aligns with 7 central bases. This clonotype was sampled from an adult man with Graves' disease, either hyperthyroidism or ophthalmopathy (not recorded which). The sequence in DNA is TGTGCCAGCAGCTCAGGGGGTCGTAATTCACCCCTCCACTTT. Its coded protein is CASSSGGRNSPLHF.